This TCR beta chain was identified in a study of blood T cell repertoires in COVID-19. The overall study: COVID-19 samples collected from the United States, Italy and Spain covered acute and convalescent phases. The analysed material was cDNA or gDNA that came from T cells, B-cell-depleted T cells, or PBMCs.

Only in-frame clones appear in the TCRdb table, and some are missing; sequencing was by immunoSEQ multiplex PCR. The sample has over 350,000 clones, nearly 90% seen once. V lost 6 bases, J lost 9 bases, and 14 bases lay in between. The length of the CDR3 is 12 residues. The V and J genes are TRBV12-3 or TRBV12-4 and TRBJ1-2; D unresolved. Sequencing used PBMCs or T cells enriched from blood (not recorded which). The TCR comes from a woman between 18 and 29 years old with acute COVID-19. DNA for the CDR3: TGTGCCAGCAGCCACCAGGCGGGTAGCTACACCTTC. Amino acids: CASSHQAGSYTF.